This TCR beta chain was captured in a study of blood T cell repertoires in COVID-19. At the level of the study: COVID-19 samples collected from the United States, Italy and Spain covered acute and convalescent phases. Sample material is recorded as cDNA or gDNA derived from T cells, B-cell-depleted T cells, or PBMCs.

Original data processing: Reference gene primer amplification gave estimated nucleated cell counts. Data came from immunoSEQ multiplex PCR; TCRdb stores just in-frame clones and leaves some out. That table furnishes V, J and clone size, whereas the DNA furnished D and trimming. The sample includes roughly 100,000 clones, 85% of them seen just once. Trimming cost V 4 bases and J 2 bases; bases outside gene matches: 3. CDR3 length: 15 amino acids. Germline V gene data show CDR1 as SNHLY and CDR2 as FYNNEI. Material for sequencing was peripheral blood. This TCR was sampled from a woman between 65 and 79 years old with active or convalescent COVID-19. This rearrangement joins TRBV2 to TRBJ2-3; 10 bases agree with TRBD1. The CDR3 is CASSGGTGDTDTQYF. DNA of the CDR3: TGTGCCAGCAGTGGGGGGACAGGGGACACAGATACGCAGTATTTT.